The clone carrying this T cell receptor (beta chain) was found a few times. Its antigen is undetermined. This entry comes from a study of OX40 agonist ivuxolimab in advanced cancers. General study findings and limits: By week 6 at 0.1 to 3.0 mg/kg, blood CD4+ and CD8+ T cells had expanded clonally. Certain nonresponders likewise exhibited a low normalized T-cell clonal expansion.

This table comes from immunoSEQ multiplex PCR, and its TCRdb copy is limited to in-frame clones, with some not included. The sample holds some 70,000 clones, over 75% seen once. Germline-derived CDR1 and CDR2 are SGHDN and FVKESK. The CDR3 loop spans 15 amino acids. V was trimmed by 3 bases and J by 4 bases, leaving 15 bases between them. It was autoimmune disease history or systemic immunosuppression that excluded patients. Blood was sampled at baseline, cycle 4 day 1, and cycle 7 day 1. Sequenced here: CD4+ or CD8+ T cells sorted from blood, sampled in a trial of the OX40 agonist ivuxolimab. The rearrangement uses TRBV14 and TRBJ1-1, with D possibly matching TRBD1 (5 bases). The sequence was obtained from an adult with an advanced solid tumor such as melanoma, head and neck, liver or kidney cancer. CDR3 sequence (DNA): TGTGCCAGCAGCCACACCTGGCGGGGGGGCACTGAAGCTTTCTTT. Translation gives CASSHTWRGGTEAFF. The variable domain in full, completed from reference TRBV14 and TRBJ1-1, reads EAGVTQFPSHSVIEKGQTVTLRCDPISGHDNLYWYRRVMGKEIKFLLHFVKESKQDESGMPNNRFLAERTGGTYSTLKVQPAELEDSGVYFCASSHTWRGGTEAFFGQGTRLTVV.